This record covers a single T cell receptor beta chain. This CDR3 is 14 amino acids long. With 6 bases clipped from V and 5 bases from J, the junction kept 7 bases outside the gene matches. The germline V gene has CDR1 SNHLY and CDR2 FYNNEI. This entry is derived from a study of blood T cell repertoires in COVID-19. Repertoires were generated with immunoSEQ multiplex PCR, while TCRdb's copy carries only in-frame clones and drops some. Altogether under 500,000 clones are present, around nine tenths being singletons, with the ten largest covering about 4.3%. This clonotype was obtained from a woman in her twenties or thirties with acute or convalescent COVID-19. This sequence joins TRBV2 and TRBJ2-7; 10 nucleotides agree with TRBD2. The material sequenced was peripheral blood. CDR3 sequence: CASRRATSGNEQYF. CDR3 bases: TGTGCCAGCAGGCGGGCTACTAGCGGGAACGAGCAGTACTTC.